This paragraph reports one TCR beta chain. This specimen comes from a study of cytomegalovirus exposure and HLA in healthy donors. Primers for the PCR totalled 60 Vbeta and 13 Jbeta. The method was immunoSEQ multiplex PCR; TCRdb's version includes in-frame clones alone and lacks a portion of them. The sample comprises 100,000 to 150,000 clones, 70% to 80% of which are singletons, and 1.3% to 1.5% rests with the top ten. Trimming left V 3 bases short and J 0 bases short, with 9 bases between. CDR1 WNHNN and CDR2 SYGVQD come from the germline V gene (reference sequence). The CDR3 length is 15 residues. Sequenced input: PBMCs. The TCR originated in a female donor in good health and CMV-seronegative. The genes are TRBV10-1 and TRBJ2-1; D ambiguous. CDR3: CASSDSQSSYNEQFF. The DNA of the CDR3 is TGCGCCAGCAGTGACTCGCAGTCCTCCTACAATGAGCAGTTCTTC.